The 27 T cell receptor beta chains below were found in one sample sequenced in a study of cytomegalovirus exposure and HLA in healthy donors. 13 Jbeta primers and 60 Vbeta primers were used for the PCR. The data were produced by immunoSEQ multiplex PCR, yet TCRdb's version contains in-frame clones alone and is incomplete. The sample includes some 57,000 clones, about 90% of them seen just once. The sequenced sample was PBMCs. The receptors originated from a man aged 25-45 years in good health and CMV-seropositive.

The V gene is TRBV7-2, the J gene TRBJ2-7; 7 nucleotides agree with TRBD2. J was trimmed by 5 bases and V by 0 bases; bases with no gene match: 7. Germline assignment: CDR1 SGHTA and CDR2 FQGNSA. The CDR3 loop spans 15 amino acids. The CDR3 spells CASSLAGGSAHEQYF. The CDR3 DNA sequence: TGTGCCAGCAGCTTAGCGGGCGGGAGCGCCCACGAGCAGTACTTC.

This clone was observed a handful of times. In DNA form, the CDR3 reads TGTGCCAGCAGTTACGGGACTAGCTCCTACGAGCAGTACTTC. Translated: CASSYGTSSYEQYF. The chain is built from TRBV6-5 and TRBJ2-7; 8 nucleotides agree with TRBD2. Germline V gene sequence: CDR1 MNHEY, CDR2 SVGAGI. The CDR3 has 14 residues. Germline trimming cut 2 bases from V and 0 bases from J; bases unmatched to any gene: 0.

The CDR3 region is CASKPGGDYEQYF. In DNA, the CDR3 is TGTGCCAGCAAACCTGGAGGAGATTACGAGCAGTACTTC. The chain has TRBV28 and TRBJ2-7, with D possibly matching TRBD2 (5 bases). CDR3 length equals 13 residues. V dropped 7 bases and J dropped 4 bases, with 14 bases sitting between them. Germline V gene lookup returns CDR1 MDHEN and CDR2 SYDVKM.

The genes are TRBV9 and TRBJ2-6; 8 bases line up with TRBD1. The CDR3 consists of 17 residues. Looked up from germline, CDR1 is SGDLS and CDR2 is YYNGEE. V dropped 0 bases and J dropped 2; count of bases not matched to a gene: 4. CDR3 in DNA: TGTGCCAGCAGCGTAGACTTCAGGGGGCCTGGGGCCAACGTCCTGACTTTC. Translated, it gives CASSVDFRGPGANVLTF.

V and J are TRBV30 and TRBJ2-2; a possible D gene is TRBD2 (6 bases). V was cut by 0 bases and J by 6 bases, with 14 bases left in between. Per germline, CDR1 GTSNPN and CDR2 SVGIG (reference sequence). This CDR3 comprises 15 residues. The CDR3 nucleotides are TGTGCCTGGAGTGTACGGGGAACTAGCTCCGGGGAGCTGTTTTTT. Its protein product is CAWSVRGTSSGELFF.

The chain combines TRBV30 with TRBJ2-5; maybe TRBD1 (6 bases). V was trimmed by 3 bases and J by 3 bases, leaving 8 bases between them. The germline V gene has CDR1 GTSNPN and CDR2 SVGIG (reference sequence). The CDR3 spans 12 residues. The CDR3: CAWSRGEETQYF. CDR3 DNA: TGTGCCTGGAGCAGGGGAGAAGAGACCCAGTACTTC.

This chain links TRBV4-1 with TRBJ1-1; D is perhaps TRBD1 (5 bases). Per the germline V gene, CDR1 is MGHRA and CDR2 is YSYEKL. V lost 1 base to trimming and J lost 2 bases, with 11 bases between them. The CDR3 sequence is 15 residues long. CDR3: CASSQVQDINTEAFF. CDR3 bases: TGCGCCAGCAGCCAAGTCCAGGACATTAACACTGAAGCTTTCTTT.

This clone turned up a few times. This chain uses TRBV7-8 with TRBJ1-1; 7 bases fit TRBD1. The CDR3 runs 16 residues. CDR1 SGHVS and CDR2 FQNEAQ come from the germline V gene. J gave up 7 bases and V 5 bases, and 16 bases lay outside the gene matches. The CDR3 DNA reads TGTGCCAGCAGCCCCAGGTACACCTCACAGGGGCTTGAAGCTTTCTTT. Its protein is CASSPRYTSQGLEAFF.

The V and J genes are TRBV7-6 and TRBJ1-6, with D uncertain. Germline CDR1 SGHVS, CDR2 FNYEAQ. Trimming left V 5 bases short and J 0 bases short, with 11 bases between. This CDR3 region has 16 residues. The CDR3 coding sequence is TGTGCCAGCAGCCCACGGGGAAGCTCCTATAATTCACCCCTCCACTTT. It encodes CASSPRGSSYNSPLHF.

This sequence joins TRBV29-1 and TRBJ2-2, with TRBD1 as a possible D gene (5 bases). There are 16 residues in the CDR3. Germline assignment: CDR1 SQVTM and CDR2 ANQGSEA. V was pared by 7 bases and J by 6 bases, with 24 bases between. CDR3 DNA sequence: TGCAGCGACCCACGCCCTAGGGGTGGGTTCGCCGGGGAGCTGTTTTTT. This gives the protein CSDPRPRGGFAGELFF.

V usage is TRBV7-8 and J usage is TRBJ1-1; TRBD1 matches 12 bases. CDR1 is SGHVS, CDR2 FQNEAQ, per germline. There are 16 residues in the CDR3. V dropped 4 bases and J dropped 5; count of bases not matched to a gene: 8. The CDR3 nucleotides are TGTGCCAGCAGCTCCTGGGACAGGGGGCGAGGAACTGAAGCTTTCTTT. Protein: CASSSWDRGRGTEAFF.

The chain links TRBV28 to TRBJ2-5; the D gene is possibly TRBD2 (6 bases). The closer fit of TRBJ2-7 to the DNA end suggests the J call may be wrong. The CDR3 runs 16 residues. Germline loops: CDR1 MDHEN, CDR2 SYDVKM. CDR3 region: CATHFAGGTGSYEQYF. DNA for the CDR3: TGTGCCACCCATTTCGCTGGGGGGACGGGCTCCTACGAGCAGTACTTC.

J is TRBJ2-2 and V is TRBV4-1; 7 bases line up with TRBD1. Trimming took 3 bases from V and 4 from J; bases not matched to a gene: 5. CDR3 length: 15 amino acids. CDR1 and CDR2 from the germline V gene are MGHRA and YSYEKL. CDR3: CASSHRQGVTGELFF. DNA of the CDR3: TGCGCCAGCAGCCATAGACAGGGTGTCACCGGGGAGCTGTTTTTT.

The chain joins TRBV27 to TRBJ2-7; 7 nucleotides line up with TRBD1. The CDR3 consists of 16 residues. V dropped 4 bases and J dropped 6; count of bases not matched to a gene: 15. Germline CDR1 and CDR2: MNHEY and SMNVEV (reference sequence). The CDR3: CASSSRQGSTAFEQYF. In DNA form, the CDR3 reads TGTGCCAGCAGTTCCCGACAGGGCTCGACCGCCTTCGAGCAGTACTTC.

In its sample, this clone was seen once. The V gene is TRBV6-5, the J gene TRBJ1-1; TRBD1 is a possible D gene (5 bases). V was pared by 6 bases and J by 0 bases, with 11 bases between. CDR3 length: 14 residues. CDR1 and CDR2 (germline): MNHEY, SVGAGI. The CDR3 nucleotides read TGTGCCAGCAGCTACGACAGAGTGAACACTGAAGCTTTCTTT. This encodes CASSYDRVNTEAFF.

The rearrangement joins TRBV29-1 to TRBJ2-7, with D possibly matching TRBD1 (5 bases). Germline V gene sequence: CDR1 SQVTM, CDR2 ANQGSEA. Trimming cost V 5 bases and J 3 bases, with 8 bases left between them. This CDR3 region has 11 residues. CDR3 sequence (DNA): TGCAGCGTTTCAGGGTTCTACGAGCAGTACTTC. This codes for CSVSGFYEQYF.

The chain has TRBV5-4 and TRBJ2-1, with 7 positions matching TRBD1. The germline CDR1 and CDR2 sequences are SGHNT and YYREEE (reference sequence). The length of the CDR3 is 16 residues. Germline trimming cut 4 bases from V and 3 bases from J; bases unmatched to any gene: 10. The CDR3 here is CASSALRDSLYNEQFF. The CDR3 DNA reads TGTGCCAGCAGCGCCCTCCGGGACAGCCTCTACAATGAGCAGTTCTTC.

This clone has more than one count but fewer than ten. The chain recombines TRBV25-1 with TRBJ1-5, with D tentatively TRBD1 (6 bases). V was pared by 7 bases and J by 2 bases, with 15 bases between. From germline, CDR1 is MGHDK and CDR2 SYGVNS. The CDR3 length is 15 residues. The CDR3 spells CASTRGAGGNQPQHF. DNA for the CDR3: TGTGCCAGCACCAGAGGTGCAGGGGGCAATCAGCCCCAGCATTTT.

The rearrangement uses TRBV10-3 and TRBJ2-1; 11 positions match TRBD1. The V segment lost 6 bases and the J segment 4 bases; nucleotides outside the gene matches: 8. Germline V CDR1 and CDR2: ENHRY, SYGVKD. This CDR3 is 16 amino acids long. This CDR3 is CAISPTGTGGYNEQFF. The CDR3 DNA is TGTGCCATCAGCCCAACCGGGACAGGGGGTTACAATGAGCAGTTCTTC.

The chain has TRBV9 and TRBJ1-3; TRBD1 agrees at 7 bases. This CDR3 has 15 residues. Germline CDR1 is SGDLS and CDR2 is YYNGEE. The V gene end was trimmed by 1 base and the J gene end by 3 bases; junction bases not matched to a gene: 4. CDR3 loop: CASSVTGESGNTIYF. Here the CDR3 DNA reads TGTGCCAGCAGCGTAACAGGGGAAAGTGGAAACACCATATATTTT.

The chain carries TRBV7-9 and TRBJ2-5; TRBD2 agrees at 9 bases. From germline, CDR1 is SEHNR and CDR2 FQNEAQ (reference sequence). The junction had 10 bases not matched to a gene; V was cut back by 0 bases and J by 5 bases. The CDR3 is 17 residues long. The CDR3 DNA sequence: TGTGCCAGCAGCTTAGCGACCGGGACTAGCTATAGGGAGACCCAGTACTTC. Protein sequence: CASSLATGTSYRETQYF.

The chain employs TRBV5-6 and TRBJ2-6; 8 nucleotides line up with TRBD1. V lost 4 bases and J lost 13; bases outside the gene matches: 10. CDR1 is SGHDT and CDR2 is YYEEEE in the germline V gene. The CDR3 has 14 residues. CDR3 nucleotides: TGTGCCAGCAGCAAAGGGACAGGCCAAGGGGTCCTGACTTTC. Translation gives CASSKGTGQGVLTF.

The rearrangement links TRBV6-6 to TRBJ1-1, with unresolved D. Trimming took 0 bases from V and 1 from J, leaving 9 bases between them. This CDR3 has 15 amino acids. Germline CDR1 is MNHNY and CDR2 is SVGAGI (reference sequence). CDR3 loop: CASSYSHTGNTEAFF. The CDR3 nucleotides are TGTGCCAGCAGTTACTCTCACACGGGGAACACTGAAGCTTTCTTT.

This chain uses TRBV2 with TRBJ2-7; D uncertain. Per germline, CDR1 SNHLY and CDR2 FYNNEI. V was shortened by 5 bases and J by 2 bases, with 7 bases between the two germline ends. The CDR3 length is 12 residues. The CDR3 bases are TGTGCCAGCAGTTACACCACCTACGAGCAGTACTTC. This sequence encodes CASSYTTYEQYF. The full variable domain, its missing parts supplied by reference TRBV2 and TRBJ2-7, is EPEVTQTPSHQVTQMGQEVILRCVPISNHLYFYWYRQILGQKVEFLVSFYNNEISEKSEIFDDQFSVERPDGSNFTLKIRSTKLEDSAMYFCASSYTTYEQYFGPGTRLTVT.

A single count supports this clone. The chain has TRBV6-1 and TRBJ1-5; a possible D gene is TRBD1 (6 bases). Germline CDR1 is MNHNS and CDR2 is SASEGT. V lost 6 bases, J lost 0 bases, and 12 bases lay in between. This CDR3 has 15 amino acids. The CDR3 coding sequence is TGTGCCAGCAGCGCCGGACAGATTAGCAATCAGCCCCAGCATTTT. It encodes CASSAGQISNQPQHF.

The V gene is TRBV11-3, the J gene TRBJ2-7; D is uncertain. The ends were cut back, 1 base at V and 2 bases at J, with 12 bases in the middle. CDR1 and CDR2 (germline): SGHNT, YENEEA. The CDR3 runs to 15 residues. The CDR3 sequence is CASSLGPSLAYEQYF. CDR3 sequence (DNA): TGTGCCAGCAGCTTAGGCCCGAGCCTTGCCTACGAGCAGTACTTC.

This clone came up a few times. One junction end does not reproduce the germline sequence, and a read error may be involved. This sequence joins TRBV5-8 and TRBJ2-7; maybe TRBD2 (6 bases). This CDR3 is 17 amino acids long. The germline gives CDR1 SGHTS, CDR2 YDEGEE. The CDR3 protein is CASSHLPVGGGGYEQYF. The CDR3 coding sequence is TGCGCCAGCAGCCACCTACCAGTTGGGGGAGGCGGCTACGAGCAGTACTTC.